The 15 T cell receptor beta chains below were found in one sample sequenced in a study of blood T cells in healthy people across ages. Together with a sample-barcoded 5' primer, a J-beta primer mix was included in a second PCR lasting about 6 to 11 cycles. Using its own MiXCR run on the 5' RACE reads, TCRdb lists one record per CDR3 protein. The sample contains 1.5 million to 2 million distinct CDR3 sequences, roughly 30% of which appear only once. The sequenced material came from blood. Receptors originate from a woman in her twenties or thirties in good health.

The chain recombines TRBV5-1 with TRBJ1-4, with D perhaps TRBD1 (6 bases). The V gene lost 3 bases and the J gene lost 1 base, with 7 bases spanning the gap. Germline CDR1 is SGHRS and CDR2 is YFSETQ. The CDR3 runs 14 residues. DNA of the CDR3: TGCGCCAGCAGCTCAGGGGAAACTAATGAAAAACTGTTTTTT. Protein product: CASSSGETNEKLFF. Full variable domain (missing parts from reference TRBV5-1 and TRBJ1-4): KAGVTQTPRYLIKTRGQQVTLSCSPISGHRSVSWYQQTPGQGLQFLFEYFSETQRNKGNFPGRFSGRQFSNSRSEMNVSTLELGDSALYLCASSSGETNEKLFFGSGTQLSVL.

This clonotype was picked up many times. The V and J genes are TRBV7-2 and TRBJ1-2; D unresolved. The V end lost 8 bases, the J end lost 5 bases, and 15 bases lay between the germline ends. This CDR3 contains 13 residues. Germline loops: CDR1 SGHTA, CDR2 FQGNSA. In nucleotides, the CDR3 is TGTGCCAGCGCAATAAAGGGTTCTTATGGCTACACCTTC. Protein product: CASAIKGSYGYTF. The full variable domain, rest sourced from reference TRBV7-2 and TRBJ1-2, is GAGVSQSPSNKVTEKGKDVELRCDPISGHTALYWYRQSLGQGLEFLIYFQGNSAPDKSGLPSDRFSAERTGGSVSTLTIQRTQQEDSAVYLCASAIKGSYGYTFGSGTRLTVV.

This clonotype has more than one count but fewer than ten. This sequence joins TRBV5-1 and TRBJ2-1; D is unclear. This CDR3 contains 15 residues. Germline V lookup: CDR1 SGHRS, CDR2 YFSETQ. V was shortened by 4 bases and J by 5 bases, with 16 bases between the two germline ends. CDR3 sequence (DNA): TGCGCCAGCAGCATCACGGGCAGCTACAACAATGAGCAGTTCTTC. Its translation is CASSITGSYNNEQFF.

The rearrangement joins TRBV4-1 to TRBJ2-3; TRBD2 matches at 7 bases. Germline V lookup: CDR1 MGHRA, CDR2 YSYEKL. The CDR3 consists of 16 residues. V trimming: 3 bases; J trimming: 6 bases; junction bases outside the gene matches: 12. CDR3 coding DNA: TGCGCCAGCAGCCATACCCGGGACTACGGTCGGGATACGCAGTATTTT. This sequence encodes CASSHTRDYGRDTQYF.

In this sample, this clonotype turned up many times. The chain is built from TRBV9 and TRBJ2-7, with 8 bases that match TRBD1. Germline V gives CDR1 SGDLS, CDR2 YYNGEE. This CDR3 is built from 17 residues. The V segment lost 0 bases and the J segment 6 bases; nucleotides outside the gene matches: 14. In DNA form, the CDR3 reads TGTGCCAGCAGCGTAGGAGCTGGACAGGGCATACGTCCCGAGCAGTACTTC. This translates into CASSVGAGQGIRPEQYF.

The J gene is TRBJ1-5, the V gene TRBV6-1, with unresolved D. The V gene lost 6 bases and the J gene lost 5 bases, with 11 bases spanning the gap. Looked up from germline, CDR1 is MNHNS and CDR2 is SASEGT. This CDR3 has 13 residues. The chain's CDR3 is CASREENYQPQHF. CDR3 sequence (DNA): TGTGCCAGCAGGGAGGAAAACTATCAGCCCCAGCATTTT.

This clonotype was observed many times. A junction boundary mismatches the germline segment, possibly from a read error. The genes are TRBV5-1 and TRBJ2-5; 10 bases fit TRBD2. The CDR3 is 14 residues long. In germline, CDR1 is SGHRS, CDR2 YFSETQ. The CDR3 DNA is TGTGCCAGCAGCTCAGCGGGAGGGAGGGAGACCCAGTACTTC. This sequence encodes CASSSAGGRETQYF.

V is TRBV3-1 and J is TRBJ2-1; 9 bases are shared with TRBD2. V shed 0 bases and J 8 bases; nucleotides not matched to a gene: 5. The V gene's germline CDR1 is LGHDT and CDR2 YNNKEL (reference sequence). The CDR3 extends over 15 amino acids. In DNA form, the CDR3 reads TGTGCCAGCAGCCAAGATCCGGCTAGCGGGGATGAGCAGTTCTTC. Translating gives CASSQDPASGDEQFF.

CDR3 protein: CATSDTPSTGRGQPQHF. For the CDR3, the DNA is TGTGCCACCAGTGATACTCCTTCGACAGGGAGGGGTCAGCCCCAGCATTTT. The V call is TRBV24-1, the J call TRBJ1-5, with TRBD1 matching 7 bases. The CDR3 sequence is 17 residues long. Per the germline V gene, CDR1 is KGHDR and CDR2 is SFDVKD. V was clipped by 3 bases and J by 6 bases; unmatched bases: 13.

The chain combines TRBV27 with TRBJ2-1, with 9 bases identical to TRBD2. CDR1 and CDR2 (germline): MNHEY, SMNVEV (reference sequence). J gave up 7 bases and V 5 bases, and 3 bases lay outside the gene matches. This CDR3 comprises 13 residues. CDR3 DNA: TGTGCCAGCAGTACTAGCGGGCTGAATGAGCAGTTCTTC. Protein: CASSTSGLNEQFF.

Comments on this clonotype: A read error may explain this, as a much larger clone is one base away. This rearrangement joins TRBV2 to TRBJ2-5, with D perhaps matching TRBD2 (5 bases). The V gene lost 11 bases and the J gene lost 11 bases, with 27 bases spanning the gap. CDR3 size: 14 residues. The germline CDR1 and CDR2 sequences are SNHLY and FYNNEI. CDR3 protein: CAASGLRPGNEQYF. CDR3 in DNA: TGTGCCGCGTCCGGACTCCGGCCGGGCAATGAGCAGTACTTC.

This clonotype was seen only a few times. The J gene is TRBJ1-1, the V gene TRBV7-9, with a tentative D call TRBD1 (5 bases). Germline values: CDR1 SEHNR, CDR2 FQNEAQ (reference sequence). CDR3 length: 12 amino acids. V was clipped by 6 bases and J by 4 bases, with 9 bases between them. CDR3 bases: TGTGCCAGCAGTTCAGGGATCACTGAAGCTTTCTTT. This codes for CASSSGITEAFF.

The rearrangement links TRBV28 to TRBJ2-1, with TRBD2 matching 8 bases. The CDR3 covers 17 residues. CDR1 is MDHEN, CDR2 SYDVKM, per germline. After removal of 4 bases from V and 2 bases from J, the junction contained 10 bases not matched to a gene. In DNA form, the CDR3 reads TGTGCCAGCAGTTACAGGACCCCAGCGGGGGCCTACAATGAGCAGTTCTTC. Its translation: CASSYRTPAGAYNEQFF.

Points on this clonotype: Possible read error: a much larger clone is one base away. The chain couples TRBV24-1 to TRBJ2-1; D gene ambiguous. Germline values: CDR1 KGHDR, CDR2 SFDVKD. The CDR3 has 14 amino acids. In DNA, the CDR3 is TGTGCCACCAGGGATTTTAACAGCTACAATGAGCAGTTCTTC. Protein: CATRDFNSYNEQFF.

This clonotype has a count of ten or more. This chain connects TRBV10-3 to TRBJ2-5; a possible D gene is TRBD2 (6 bases). V was clipped by 5 bases and J by 3 bases, with 13 bases between them. In germline, CDR1 is ENHRY, CDR2 SYGVKD. The CDR3 loop spans 14 amino acids. The CDR3 DNA sequence: TGTGCCATCAGTCCAGCGGGCTCCGAAGAGACCCAGTACTTC. Translation gives CAISPAGSEETQYF.